The rows below give T cell receptor beta chains drawn from one sample of a study of beta chain features in type 1 diabetes. Generated by immunoSEQ multiplex PCR, the TCRdb table keeps only in-frame clones and is missing some. The table has 500,000 to 850,000 clones, over 12% seen once; the top ten hold approximately 0.042%. Sequencing was done on a sample of naive CD4+ T cells from blood. The receptors were gathered from a man younger than 35 with type 1 diabetes. CDR3s include the opening cysteine and the closing phenylalanine or tryptophan. The order of the fields is CDR3 length, D gene, V gene, J gene, clone size, CDR3 DNA, CDR3 protein. The D gene is left open where the match is weak. Only part of the rows carry a size: once, few, many, or a class if the clone is expanded.

len: 13; d_gene: -; v_gene: TRBV5-1; j_gene: TRBJ1-1; abundance: -; CDR3nt: TGCGCCAGCAGCCGCGACAGGAACACTGAAGCTTTCTTT; CDR3aa: CASSRDRNTEAFF
len: 16; d_gene: -; v_gene: TRBV19; j_gene: TRBJ2-7; abundance: -; CDR3nt: TGTGCCAGTAGTAATCAGGGTCCAGCTTTCTCCTACGAGCAGTACTTC; CDR3aa: CASSNQGPAFSYEQYF
len: 16; d_gene: TRBD1; v_gene: TRBV9; j_gene: TRBJ1-4; abundance: -; CDR3nt: TGTGCCAGCAGCGTAGAGAGGGGGCGCAGAGGTGAAAAACTGTTTTTT; CDR3aa: CASSVERGRRGEKLFF
len: 14; d_gene: -; v_gene: TRBV9; j_gene: TRBJ2-5; abundance: few; CDR3nt: TGTGCCAGCAGCGCCCAGGACGGACAAGAGACCCAGTACTTC; CDR3aa: CASSAQDGQETQYF
len: 14; d_gene: TRBD1; v_gene: TRBV9; j_gene: TRBJ2-5; abundance: -; CDR3nt: TGTGCCAGCAGCCCTAGACAGGGGGCCGAGACCCAGTACTTC; CDR3aa: CASSPRQGAETQYF
len: 13; d_gene: -; v_gene: TRBV6-6; j_gene: TRBJ1-1; abundance: -; CDR3nt: TGTGCCAGCAGCCCGTACAGGGAGACTGAAGCTTTCTTT; CDR3aa: CASSPYRETEAFF
len: 15; d_gene: TRBD1; v_gene: TRBV7-2; j_gene: TRBJ2-1; abundance: -; CDR3nt: TGTGCCAGCAGCCCCGGACAGGGTGGCTACAATGAGCAGTTCTTC; CDR3aa: CASSPGQGGYNEQFF
len: 13; d_gene: -; v_gene: TRBV4-3; j_gene: TRBJ2-1; abundance: -; CDR3nt: TGCGCCAGCAGCCAAGAAATAAATAATGAGCAGTTCTTC; CDR3aa: CASSQEINNEQFF
len: 16; d_gene: -; v_gene: TRBV4-1; j_gene: TRBJ1-2; abundance: -; CDR3nt: TGCGCCAGCAGCCAAGCGTTAAGTCAGGGTAACTATGGCTACACCTTC; CDR3aa: CASSQALSQGNYGYTF
len: 15; d_gene: TRBD1; v_gene: TRBV4-1; j_gene: TRBJ1-1; abundance: -; CDR3nt: TGCGCCAGCAGCCAAGAGGGACAGGCAAACACTGAAGCTTTCTTT; CDR3aa: CASSQEGQANTEAFF
len: 14; d_gene: -; v_gene: TRBV7-2; j_gene: TRBJ2-5; abundance: -; CDR3nt: TGTGCCAGCAGCTTAGTAGGGGTCCAAGAGACCCAGTACTTC; CDR3aa: CASSLVGVQETQYF
len: 19; d_gene: TRBD1; v_gene: TRBV2; j_gene: TRBJ1-5; abundance: -; CDR3nt: TGTGCCAGCAACAACAGACCGGGACAGGTCGAGACTGGCAATCAGCCCCAGCATTTT; CDR3aa: CASNNRPGQVETGNQPQHF
len: 14; d_gene: -; v_gene: TRBV5-4; j_gene: TRBJ1-1; abundance: -; CDR3nt: TGTGCCAGCAGCTTGGGGGACCGGAACACTGAAGCTTTCTTT; CDR3aa: CASSLGDRNTEAFF
len: 12; d_gene: -; v_gene: TRBV11-2; j_gene: TRBJ2-5; abundance: -; CDR3nt: TGTGCCAGCAGCTTTGTCGGGGAGACCCAGTACTTC; CDR3aa: CASSFVGETQYF
len: 13; d_gene: -; v_gene: TRBV5-6; j_gene: TRBJ1-1; abundance: few; CDR3nt: TGTGCCAGCAGCTGGTACACGAACACTGAAGCTTTCTTT; CDR3aa: CASSWYTNTEAFF
len: 14; d_gene: -; v_gene: TRBV5-4; j_gene: TRBJ2-5; abundance: few; CDR3nt: TGTGCCAGCAGCTTATCCGGAGTCCAAGAGACCCAGTACTTC; CDR3aa: CASSLSGVQETQYF
len: 16; d_gene: -; v_gene: TRBV7-6; j_gene: TRBJ2-1; abundance: few; CDR3nt: TGTGCCAGCAGCCCCCTATCCAGGGAGGCGGGGAATGAGCAGTTCTTC; CDR3aa: CASSPLSREAGNEQFF
len: 15; d_gene: -; v_gene: TRBV5-1; j_gene: TRBJ1-1; abundance: -; CDR3nt: TGCGCCAGCAGCTTGGCCCACAACGGGAACACTGAAGCTTTCTTT; CDR3aa: CASSLAHNGNTEAFF
len: 15; d_gene: -; v_gene: TRBV11-2; j_gene: TRBJ1-6; abundance: few; CDR3nt: TGTGCCAGCAGCTTAGAAGCGGGGGGCAATTCACCCCTCCACTTT; CDR3aa: CASSLEAGGNSPLHF
len: 14; d_gene: -; v_gene: TRBV18; j_gene: TRBJ1-4; abundance: -; CDR3nt: TGTGCCAGCTCACCGCCATCCCTTCAGGAAAAACTGTTTTTT; CDR3aa: CASSPPSLQEKLFF
len: 17; d_gene: -; v_gene: TRBV4-1; j_gene: TRBJ2-6; abundance: few; CDR3nt: TGCGCCAGCAGCCCCTCCCAGGCAGACCGTGGGGCCAACGTCCTGACTTTC; CDR3aa: CASSPSQADRGANVLTF
len: 12; d_gene: TRBD1; v_gene: TRBV27; j_gene: TRBJ1-5; abundance: -; CDR3nt: TGTGCCAGCAGCGACAGGGGTCAGCCCCAGCATTTT; CDR3aa: CASSDRGQPQHF
len: 13; d_gene: -; v_gene: TRBV18; j_gene: TRBJ1-2; abundance: few; CDR3nt: TGTGCCAGCTCACCACAGATTAACTATGGCTACACCTTC; CDR3aa: CASSPQINYGYTF
len: 14; d_gene: -; v_gene: TRBV7-9; j_gene: TRBJ2-3; abundance: few; CDR3nt: TGTGCCAGCAGCAACCCGACAGGCACAGATACGCAGTATTTT; CDR3aa: CASSNPTGTDTQYF
len: 15; d_gene: -; v_gene: TRBV19; j_gene: TRBJ1-2; abundance: few; CDR3nt: TGTGCCAGTAGTTTGGTTCGAGTCTACTCATATGGCTACACCTTC; CDR3aa: CASSLVRVYSYGYTF
len: 15; d_gene: -; v_gene: TRBV11-2; j_gene: TRBJ1-2; abundance: -; CDR3nt: TGTGCCAGCAGCTTAGTGGGGGTAACGGAATATGGCTACACCTTC; CDR3aa: CASSLVGVTEYGYTF
len: 14; d_gene: -; v_gene: TRBV30; j_gene: TRBJ1-5; abundance: once; CDR3nt: TGTGCCTGGAATTCCATTAATAGCAATCAGCCCCAGCATTTT; CDR3aa: CAWNSINSNQPQHF
len: 14; d_gene: -; v_gene: TRBV14; j_gene: TRBJ2-5; abundance: -; CDR3nt: TGTGCCAGCAGCCAAGATAACGGTCGGGAGACCCAGTACTTC; CDR3aa: CASSQDNGRETQYF
len: 15; d_gene: TRBD1; v_gene: TRBV25-1; j_gene: TRBJ1-3; abundance: -; CDR3nt: TGTGCCAGCAGTGAGGGACAGGGGCCGGGAAACACCATATATTTT; CDR3aa: CASSEGQGPGNTIYF
len: 14; d_gene: TRBD1; v_gene: TRBV27; j_gene: TRBJ1-2; abundance: few; CDR3nt: TGTGCCAGCAGTTTAGGACAGGGGCCCTATGGCTACACCTTC; CDR3aa: CASSLGQGPYGYTF
len: 18; d_gene: -; v_gene: TRBV4-1; j_gene: TRBJ2-3; abundance: -; CDR3nt: TGCGCCAGCAGCCAAGTGGTTCTTCCCCGGGTTTCCACAGATACGCAGTATTTT; CDR3aa: CASSQVVLPRVSTDTQYF
len: 16; d_gene: -; v_gene: TRBV5-4; j_gene: TRBJ2-3; abundance: -; CDR3nt: TGTGCCAGCACCCCCCCCAACGGGGAGGGCACAGATACGCAGTATTTT; CDR3aa: CASTPPNGEGTDTQYF
len: 15; d_gene: -; v_gene: TRBV4-1; j_gene: TRBJ1-2; abundance: few; CDR3nt: TGCGCCAGCAGCCACTTAGACAGGCCCGTCTATGGCTACACCTTC; CDR3aa: CASSHLDRPVYGYTF
len: 15; d_gene: -; v_gene: TRBV28; j_gene: TRBJ1-1; abundance: few; CDR3nt: TGTGCCAGCAGTTTATTACCCAACGTGAGAACTGAAGCTTTCTTT; CDR3aa: CASSLLPNVRTEAFF
len: 15; d_gene: TRBD1; v_gene: TRBV5-6; j_gene: TRBJ2-7; abundance: -; CDR3nt: TGTGCCAGCAGCTCCCGACAGGGTAACTATTACGAGCAGTACTTC; CDR3aa: CASSSRQGNYYEQYF
len: 15; d_gene: -; v_gene: TRBV18; j_gene: TRBJ1-4; abundance: few; CDR3nt: TGTGCCAGCTCACCATTCGACAGCCCAAATGAAAAACTGTTTTTT; CDR3aa: CASSPFDSPNEKLFF
len: 13; d_gene: -; v_gene: TRBV9; j_gene: TRBJ1-4; abundance: few; CDR3nt: TGTGCCAGCAGCGAGGGCCCCTTTGAAAAACTGTTTTTT; CDR3aa: CASSEGPFEKLFF
len: 15; d_gene: -; v_gene: TRBV5-4; j_gene: TRBJ2-7; abundance: -; CDR3nt: TGTGCCAGCAGCTTGAAAAAAGGGGTTCAAGGCGAGCAGTACTTC; CDR3aa: CASSLKKGVQGEQYF
len: 14; d_gene: -; v_gene: TRBV5-4; j_gene: TRBJ2-3; abundance: few; CDR3nt: TGTGCCAGCAGCTTGCAGGGCGGCACAGATACGCAGTATTTT; CDR3aa: CASSLQGGTDTQYF
len: 16; d_gene: -; v_gene: TRBV30; j_gene: TRBJ2-3; abundance: -; CDR3nt: TGTGCCTGGCACCCCAGGAGAAGATCTAGCACAGATACGCAGTATTTT; CDR3aa: CAWHPRRRSSTDTQYF
len: 13; d_gene: TRBD2; v_gene: TRBV2; j_gene: TRBJ2-1; abundance: -; CDR3nt: TGTGCCAGCAGTACACTAGCGGGAGTATCCCCGTTCTTC; CDR3aa: CASSTLAGVSPFF